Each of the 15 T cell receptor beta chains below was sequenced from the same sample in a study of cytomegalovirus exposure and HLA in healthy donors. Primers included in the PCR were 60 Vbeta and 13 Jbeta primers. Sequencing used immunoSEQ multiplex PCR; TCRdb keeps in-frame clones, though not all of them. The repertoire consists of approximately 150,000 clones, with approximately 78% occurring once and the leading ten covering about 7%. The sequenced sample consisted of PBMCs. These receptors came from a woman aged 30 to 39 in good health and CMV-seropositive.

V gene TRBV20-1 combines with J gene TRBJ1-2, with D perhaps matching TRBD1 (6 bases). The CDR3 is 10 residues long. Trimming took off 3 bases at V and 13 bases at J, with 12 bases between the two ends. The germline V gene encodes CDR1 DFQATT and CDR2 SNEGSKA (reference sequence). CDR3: CSASVQGRTF. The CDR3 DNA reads TGCAGTGCTAGTGTACAGGGACGCACCTTC.

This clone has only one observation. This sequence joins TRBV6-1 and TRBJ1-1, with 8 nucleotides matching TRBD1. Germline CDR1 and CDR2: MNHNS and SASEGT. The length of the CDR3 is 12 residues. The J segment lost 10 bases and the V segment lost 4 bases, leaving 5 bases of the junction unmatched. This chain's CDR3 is CASSGQGAGAFF. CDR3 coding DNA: TGTGCCAGCAGTGGCCAGGGGGCGGGAGCTTTCTTT.

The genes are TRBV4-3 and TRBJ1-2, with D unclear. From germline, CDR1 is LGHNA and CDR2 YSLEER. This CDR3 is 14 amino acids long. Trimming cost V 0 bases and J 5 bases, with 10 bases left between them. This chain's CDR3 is CASSQEFNRYGYTF. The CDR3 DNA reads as TGCGCCAGCAGCCAAGAATTTAACAGATATGGCTACACCTTC.

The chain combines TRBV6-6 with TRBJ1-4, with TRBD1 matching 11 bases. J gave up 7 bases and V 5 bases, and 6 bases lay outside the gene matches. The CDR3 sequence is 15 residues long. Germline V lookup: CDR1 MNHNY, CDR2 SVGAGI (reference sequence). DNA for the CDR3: TGTGCCAGCAGTCGGCGGACAGGGGGCACTGAAAAACTGTTTTTT. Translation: CASSRRTGGTEKLFF.

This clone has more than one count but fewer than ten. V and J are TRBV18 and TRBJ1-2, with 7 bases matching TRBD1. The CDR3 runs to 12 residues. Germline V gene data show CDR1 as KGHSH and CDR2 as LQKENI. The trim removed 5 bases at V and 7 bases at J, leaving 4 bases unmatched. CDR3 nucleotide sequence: TGTGCCAGCTCAGCCCGGGACAGTGGCTACACCTTC. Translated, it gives CASSARDSGYTF. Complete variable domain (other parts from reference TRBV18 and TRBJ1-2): NAGVMQNPRHLVRRRGQEARLRCSPMKGHSHVYWYRQLPEEGLKFMVYLQKENIIDESGMPKERFSAEFPKEGPSILRIQQVVRGDSAAYFCASSARDSGYTFGSGTRLTVV.

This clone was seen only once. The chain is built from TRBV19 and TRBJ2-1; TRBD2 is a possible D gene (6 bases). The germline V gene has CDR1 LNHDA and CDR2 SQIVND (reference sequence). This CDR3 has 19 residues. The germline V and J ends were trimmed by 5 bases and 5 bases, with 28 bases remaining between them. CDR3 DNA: TGTGCCAGTAGTTCCCCCCCTCTCTCTAGCGCCTCTTTAGACAATGAGCAGTTCTTC. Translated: CASSSPPLSSASLDNEQFF.

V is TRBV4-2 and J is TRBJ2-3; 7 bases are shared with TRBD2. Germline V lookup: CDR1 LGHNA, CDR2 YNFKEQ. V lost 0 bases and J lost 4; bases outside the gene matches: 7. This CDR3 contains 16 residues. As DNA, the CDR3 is TGTGCCAGCAGCCAAGATCTTCCAAGCGGGGCAGATACGCAGTATTTT. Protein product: CASSQDLPSGADTQYF.

As DNA, the CDR3 is TGTGCCAGCAGTTACTTACGGACAGGAGGACACTATGGCTACACCTTC. Amino acids: CASSYLRTGGHYGYTF. The V and J genes are TRBV6-5 and TRBJ1-2; 7 nucleotides match TRBD1. Unmatched junction bases numbered 8, after V lost 1 base and J lost 3 bases. The germline V gene has CDR1 MNHEY and CDR2 SVGAGI. The CDR3 totals 16 residues.

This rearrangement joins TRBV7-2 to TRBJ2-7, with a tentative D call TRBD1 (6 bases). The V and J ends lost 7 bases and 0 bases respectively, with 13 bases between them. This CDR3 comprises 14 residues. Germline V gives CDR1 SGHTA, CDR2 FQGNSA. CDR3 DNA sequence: TGTGCCAGCACCTCCATACAGGGCTCCTACGAGCAGTACTTC. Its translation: CASTSIQGSYEQYF.

CDR3 amino acids: CASSLETGGTEAFF. CDR3 DNA sequence: TGCGCCAGCAGCTTGGAAACAGGGGGAACTGAAGCTTTCTTT. The V and J genes are TRBV5-1 and TRBJ1-1; 8 bases are shared with TRBD1. Germline loops: CDR1 SGHRS, CDR2 YFSETQ. The CDR3 spans 14 residues. Trimming cost V 0 bases and J 5 bases; bases outside gene matches: 3. Variable domain in full (rest from reference TRBV5-1 and TRBJ1-1): KAGVTQTPRYLIKTRGQQVTLSCSPISGHRSVSWYQQTPGQGLQFLFEYFSETQRNKGNFPGRFSGRQFSNSRSEMNVSTLELGDSALYLCASSLETGGTEAFFGQGTRLTVV.

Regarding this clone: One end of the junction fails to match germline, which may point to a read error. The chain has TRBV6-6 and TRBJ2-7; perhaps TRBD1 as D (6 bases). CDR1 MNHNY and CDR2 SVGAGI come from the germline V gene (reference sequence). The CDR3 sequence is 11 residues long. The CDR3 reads CASRQYRESIF. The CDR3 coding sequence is TGTGCCAGCAGACAATACAGGGAGTCTATTTTC.

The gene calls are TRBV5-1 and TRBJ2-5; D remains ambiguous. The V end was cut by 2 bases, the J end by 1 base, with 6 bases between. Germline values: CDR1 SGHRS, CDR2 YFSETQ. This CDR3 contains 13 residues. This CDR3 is CASSLRVQETQYF. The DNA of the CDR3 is TGCGCCAGCAGCTTACGGGTCCAAGAGACCCAGTACTTC. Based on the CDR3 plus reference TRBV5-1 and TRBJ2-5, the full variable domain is KAGVTQTPRYLIKTRGQQVTLSCSPISGHRSVSWYQQTPGQGLQFLFEYFSETQRNKGNFPGRFSGRQFSNSRSEMNVSTLELGDSALYLCASSLRVQETQYFGPGTRLLVL.

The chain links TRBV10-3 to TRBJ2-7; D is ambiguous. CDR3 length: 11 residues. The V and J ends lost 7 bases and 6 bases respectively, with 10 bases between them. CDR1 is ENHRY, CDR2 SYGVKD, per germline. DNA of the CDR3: TGTGCCATCAATACGAGGCGCGAGCAGTACTTC. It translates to CAINTRREQYF.

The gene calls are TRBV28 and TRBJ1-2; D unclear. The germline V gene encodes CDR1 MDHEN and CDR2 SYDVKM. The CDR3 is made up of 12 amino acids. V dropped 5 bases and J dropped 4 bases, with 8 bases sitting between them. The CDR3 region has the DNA TGTGCCAGCAGTCTAGTGGCCTATGGCTACACCTTC. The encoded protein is CASSLVAYGYTF.

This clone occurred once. CDR3 DNA: TGTGCCAGCAGCCTGGGACAGGGGGCGGAGCGAGCTTTCTTT. Encoded protein: CASSLGQGAERAFF. The chain employs TRBV11-1 and TRBJ1-1; the match to TRBD1 covers 12 bases. Germline CDR1 SGHAT, CDR2 FQDESV (reference sequence). V was pared by 5 bases and J by 10 bases, with 8 bases of the junction left unmatched. The CDR3 sequence is 14 residues long.